One sample yielded the 13 T cell receptor beta chains listed below, sequenced in a study of cytomegalovirus exposure and HLA in healthy donors. The data were produced by immunoSEQ multiplex PCR, yet TCRdb's version contains in-frame clones alone and is incomplete. The sample lists some 260,000 clones; roughly 88% were seen once. The sample taken for sequencing was PBMCs. The receptor set was obtained from a woman in her 30s in good health and CMV-seronegative.

The rearrangement joins TRBV27 to TRBJ2-7; maybe TRBD1 (6 bases). V was shortened by 5 bases and J by 4 bases, with 18 bases between the two germline ends. Per germline, CDR1 MNHEY and CDR2 SMNVEV (reference sequence). The CDR3 spans 15 residues. In nucleotides, the CDR3 is TGTGCCAGCAGTCCGGGGTCCTGGGGGCCTTACGAGCAGTACTTC. This translates into CASSPGSWGPYEQYF.

This chain joins TRBV29-1 and TRBJ2-1, with 12 bases identical to TRBD2. Trimming cost V 1 base and J 2 bases; bases outside gene matches: 3. This CDR3 comprises 16 residues. The V gene's germline CDR1 is SQVTM and CDR2 ANQGSEA. The CDR3 here is CSVEGTSGIAYNEQFF. CDR3 in DNA: TGCAGCGTTGAAGGGACTAGCGGGATCGCCTACAATGAGCAGTTCTTC.

This rearrangement joins TRBV29-1 to TRBJ2-5; D possibly corresponds to TRBD2 (7 bases). Germline assignment: CDR1 SQVTM and CDR2 ANQGSEA. With 8 bases removed from V and 4 bases from J, the gap between germline ends came to 23 bases. This CDR3 contains 15 residues. CDR3 sequence reads: CSLWGGPGFSETQYF. The CDR3 region has the DNA TGCAGCCTTTGGGGGGGGCCCGGGTTCTCAGAGACCCAGTACTTC.

This chain links TRBV4-3 with TRBJ1-2; D is possibly TRBD1 (6 bases). CDR1 LGHNA and CDR2 YSLEER come from the germline V gene. V was shortened by 1 base and J by 0 bases, with 9 bases between the two germline ends. This CDR3 contains 15 residues. The CDR3 nucleotides are TGCGCCAGCAGCCAAGGAACAGGGTCTAACTATGGCTACACCTTC. Encoded protein: CASSQGTGSNYGYTF.

The chain carries TRBV7-3 and TRBJ2-1; 11 nucleotides match TRBD2. This CDR3 contains 16 residues. Germline V CDR1 and CDR2: SGHTA, FQGTGA. J lost 3 bases, V lost 5 bases, and 6 bases had no gene match. The CDR3 DNA is TGTGCCAGCAGCCCTCGACTAGCGGGAAGCTACAATGAGCAGTTCTTC. Translated, it gives CASSPRLAGSYNEQFF.

The chain has TRBV4-3 and TRBJ2-1; 11 bases are a match to TRBD2. CDR1 is LGHNA, CDR2 YSLEER, per germline. CDR3 size: 18 residues. With V trimmed by 0 bases and J by 8 bases, 12 bases remained unmatched. The CDR3 DNA is TGCGCCAGCAGCCAAGAGTTGGGGTCGGTAGCGGGAGGGGATGAGCAGTTCTTC. It codes for CASSQELGSVAGGDEQFF.

The rearrangement links TRBV7-9 to TRBJ1-2; 7 bases line up with TRBD1. Germline assignment: CDR1 SEHNR and CDR2 FQNEAQ (reference sequence). The CDR3 runs to 15 residues. The trim removed 1 base at V and 7 bases at J, leaving 9 bases unmatched. DNA of the CDR3: TGTGCCAGCAGCTTAGGGAAGGGACAGTACCTTGGCTACACCTTC. Its protein product is CASSLGKGQYLGYTF.

In this sample, this clone turned up a few times. This chain uses TRBV11-2 with TRBJ2-1; tentative D call: TRBD1 (6 bases). V gave up 1 base and J gave up 13 bases, with 11 bases separating them. Germline V gene lookup returns CDR1 SGHAT and CDR2 FQNNGV. The CDR3 contains 12 residues. CDR3 nucleotides: TGTGCCAGCAGCTTAGTCAGGGGCAATCAGTTCTTC. The encoded protein is CASSLVRGNQFF.

The chain couples TRBV6-5 to TRBJ1-4, with D possibly TRBD1 on 5 matching bases. V dropped 4 bases and J dropped 8 bases, with 11 bases sitting between them. The CDR3 sequence is 13 residues long. Germline CDR1 is MNHEY and CDR2 is SVGAGI. The CDR3 is CASSFQGDEKLFF. For the CDR3, the DNA is TGTGCCAGCAGTTTCCAAGGGGACGAAAAACTGTTTTTT.

The chain couples TRBV6-6 to TRBJ2-7; TRBD2 matches at 8 bases. This CDR3 has 15 amino acids. V dropped 2 bases and J dropped 3; count of bases not matched to a gene: 6. The V gene's germline CDR1 is MNHNY and CDR2 SVGAGI (reference sequence). In DNA, the CDR3 is TGTGCCAGCAGTTACGGGGGTAGCGGGAACTACGAGCAGTACTTC. Its protein is CASSYGGSGNYEQYF.

The V and J genes are TRBV11-2 and TRBJ2-3; the match to TRBD2 covers 13 bases. Germline CDR1 is SGHAT and CDR2 is FQNNGV. After removal of 4 bases from V and 2 bases from J, the junction contained 9 bases not matched to a gene. CDR3 length equals 18 residues. CDR3 residues: CASSYLTGLAGFTDTQYF. CDR3 nucleotide sequence: TGTGCCAGCAGCTACTTAACGGGACTAGCGGGATTCACAGATACGCAGTATTTT. The whole variable domain, filled in from reference TRBV11-2 and TRBJ2-3, reads EAGVAQSPRYKIIEKRQSVAFWCNPISGHATLYWYQQILGQGPKLLIQFQNNGVVDDSQLPKDRFSAERLKGVDSTLKIQPAKLEDSAVYLCASSYLTGLAGFTDTQYFGPGTRLTVL.

This chain uses TRBV7-2 with TRBJ2-3; D gene uncertain. CDR3 length equals 13 residues. Germline V CDR1 and CDR2: SGHTA, FQGNSA. The V end was cut by 1 base, the J end by 6 bases, with 8 bases between. The DNA for the CDR3 is TGTGCCAGCAGCTTAGAGACTTGGGATACGCAGTATTTT. Translating it yields CASSLETWDTQYF. The full variable domain, with the rest looked up from reference TRBV7-2 and TRBJ2-3, is GAGVSQSPSNKVTEKGKDVELRCDPISGHTALYWYRQSLGQGLEFLIYFQGNSAPDKSGLPSDRFSAERTGGSVSTLTIQRTQQEDSAVYLCASSLETWDTQYFGPGTRLTVL.

The V call is TRBV27, the J call TRBJ1-1; D gene ambiguous. The V and J ends lost 5 bases and 2 bases respectively, with 12 bases between them. Germline loops: CDR1 MNHEY, CDR2 SMNVEV (reference sequence). The CDR3 has 14 residues. As DNA, the CDR3 is TGTGCCAGCAGTCCGCAGGTGACTAACACTGAAGCTTTCTTT. Translated: CASSPQVTNTEAFF.